A selection of T cell receptor beta chains follows, all from one sample in a study of cytomegalovirus exposure and HLA in healthy donors. The repertoire was sequenced with immunoSEQ multiplex PCR; TCRdb's copy has only in-frame clones and lacks some. Of some 160,000 clones listed, roughly 9.4% were seen once; the top ten hold over 1.5%. What was sequenced was PBMCs. All receptors derive from a male donor in good health and CMV-seronegative. CDR3s include the opening cysteine and the closing phenylalanine or tryptophan. The D gene is left open where the match is weak. Some rows mark clone size as missing; the rest say once, few, many or name a class of expanded clone.

d_gene	v_gene	j_gene	abundance	CDR3nt	CDR3aa
TRBD2	TRBV19	TRBJ2-1	.	TGTGCCAGTAGCGGACTAGCGGGGGCCCAGGGGAATGAGCAGTTCTTC	CASSGLAGAQGNEQFF
.	TRBV5-6	TRBJ1-1	.	TGTGCCAGCAGCCTTACAGGGAATTTAATGAACACTGAAGCTTTCTTT	CASSLTGNLMNTEAFF
TRBD1	TRBV12-5	TRBJ2-7	few	TGTGCTAGTGGTTTGGTTCAGCAAGTCGGGACAGGGGGAAGGAACGAGCAGTACTTC	CASGLVQQVGTGGRNEQYF
.	TRBV5-4	TRBJ1-5	few	TGTGCCAGCAGCTTGGATCCCTGGGACAAGGCTTATTTT	CASSLDPWDKAYF
TRBD2	TRBV7-9	TRBJ2-5	few	TGTGCCAGCAGCTTGCTGGCGGGAGTTGTCGAGACCCAGTACTTC	CASSLLAGVVETQYF
TRBD1	TRBV7-8	TRBJ2-6	.	TGTGCCAGCAGCCCACCGGGTCAGGGGGTTATGGCCAACGTCCTGACTTTC	CASSPPGQGVMANVLTF
TRBD2	TRBV11-3	TRBJ2-3	.	TGTGCCAGCAGCGCGGGGGGGCGGAAGGGCACAGATACGCAGTATTTT	CASSAGGRKGTDTQYF
TRBD1	TRBV28	TRBJ2-3	few	TGTGCCAGCACCTACGCCGGGACAGGAGCAGATACGCAGTATTTT	CASTYAGTGADTQYF
.	TRBV23-1	TRBJ1-2	.	TGCGCCAGCACCCAGGAGACAGTCAGGGGCTTTTATGGCTACACCTTC	CASTQETVRGFYGYTF
TRBD2	TRBV7-9	TRBJ2-1	few	TGTGCCAGCAGCTATAGCGGGGGCGGGGGCGTTGAGCAGTTCTTC	CASSYSGGGGVEQFF
.	TRBV29-1	TRBJ2-5	.	TGCAGCGTTCACGGAGGGGCCCTAGAGACCCAGTACTTC	CSVHGGALETQYF
.	TRBV4-1	TRBJ1-5	.	TGCGCCAGCAGCCACAGGGATAGCAATCAGCCCCAGCATTTT	CASSHRDSNQPQHF
.	TRBV7-2	TRBJ2-5	.	TGTGCCAGCAGCTCCTACCAAATTGAGACCCAGTACTTC	CASSSYQIETQYF
TRBD1	TRBV7-2	TRBJ2-5	few	TGTGCCACCCAACAGGGGCGAGGAGAGACCCAGTACTTC	CATQQGRGETQYF